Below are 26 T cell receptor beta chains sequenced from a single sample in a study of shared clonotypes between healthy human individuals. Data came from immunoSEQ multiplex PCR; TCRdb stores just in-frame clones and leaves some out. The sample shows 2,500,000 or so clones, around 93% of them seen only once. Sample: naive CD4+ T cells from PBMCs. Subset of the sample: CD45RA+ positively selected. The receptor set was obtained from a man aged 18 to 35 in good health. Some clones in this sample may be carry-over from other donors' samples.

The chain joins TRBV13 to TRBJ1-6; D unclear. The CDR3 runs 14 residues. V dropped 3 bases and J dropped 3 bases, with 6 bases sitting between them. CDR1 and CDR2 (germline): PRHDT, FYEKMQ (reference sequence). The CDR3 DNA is TGTGCCAGCAGCTTTTGGAGCTATAATTCACCCCTCCACTTT. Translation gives CASSFWSYNSPLHF.

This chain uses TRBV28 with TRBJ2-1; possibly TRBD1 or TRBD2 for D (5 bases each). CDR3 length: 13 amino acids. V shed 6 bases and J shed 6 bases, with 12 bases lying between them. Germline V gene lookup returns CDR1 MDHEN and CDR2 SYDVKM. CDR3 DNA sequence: TGTGCCAGCAGAGCTTCGGGGACCAATGAGCAGTTCTTC. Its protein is CASRASGTNEQFF.

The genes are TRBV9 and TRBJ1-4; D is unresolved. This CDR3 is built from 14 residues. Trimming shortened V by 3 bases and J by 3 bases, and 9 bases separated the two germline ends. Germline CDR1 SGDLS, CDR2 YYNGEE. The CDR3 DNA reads TGTGCCAGCAGCGGAACCGGGTCTAATGAAAAACTGTTTTTT. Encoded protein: CASSGTGSNEKLFF.

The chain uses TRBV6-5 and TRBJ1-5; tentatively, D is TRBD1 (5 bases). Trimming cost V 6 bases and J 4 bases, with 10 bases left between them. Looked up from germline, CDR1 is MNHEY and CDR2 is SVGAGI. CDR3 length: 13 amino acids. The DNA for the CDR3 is TGTGCCAGCAGCCGACAGACAAATCAGCCCCAGCATTTT. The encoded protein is CASSRQTNQPQHF.

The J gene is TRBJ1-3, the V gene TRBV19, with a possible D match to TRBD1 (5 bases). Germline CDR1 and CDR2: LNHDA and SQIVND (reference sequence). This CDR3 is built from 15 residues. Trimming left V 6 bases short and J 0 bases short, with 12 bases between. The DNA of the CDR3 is TGTGCCAGTAGCCAGTACAGGAACTCTGGAAACACCATATATTTT. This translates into CASSQYRNSGNTIYF. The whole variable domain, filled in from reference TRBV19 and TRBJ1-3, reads DGGITQSPKYLFRKEGQNVTLSCEQNLNHDAMYWYRQDPGQGLRLIYYSQIVNDFQKGDIAEGYSVSREKKESFPLTVTSAQKNPTAFYLCASSQYRNSGNTIYFGEGSWLTVV.

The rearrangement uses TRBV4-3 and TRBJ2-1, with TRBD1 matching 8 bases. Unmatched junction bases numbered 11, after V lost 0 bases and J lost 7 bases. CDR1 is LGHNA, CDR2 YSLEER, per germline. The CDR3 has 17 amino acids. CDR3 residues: CASSQEFGQGKRNEQFF. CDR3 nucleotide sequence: TGCGCCAGCAGCCAAGAGTTCGGACAGGGTAAAAGGAATGAGCAGTTCTTC.

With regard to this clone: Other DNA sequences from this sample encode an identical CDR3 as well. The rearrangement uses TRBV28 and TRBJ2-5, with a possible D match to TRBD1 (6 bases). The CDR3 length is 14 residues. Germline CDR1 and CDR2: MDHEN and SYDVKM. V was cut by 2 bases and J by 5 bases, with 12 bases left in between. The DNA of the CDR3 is TGTGCCAGCAGTTTAGAACAGGGCCTGGAGACCCAGTACTTC. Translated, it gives CASSLEQGLETQYF.

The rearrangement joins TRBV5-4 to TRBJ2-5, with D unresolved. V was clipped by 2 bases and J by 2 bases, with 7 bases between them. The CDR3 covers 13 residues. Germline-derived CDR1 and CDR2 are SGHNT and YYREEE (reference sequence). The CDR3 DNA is TGTGCCAGCAGCTTCGGCAGGCAAGAGACCCAGTACTTC. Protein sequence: CASSFGRQETQYF.

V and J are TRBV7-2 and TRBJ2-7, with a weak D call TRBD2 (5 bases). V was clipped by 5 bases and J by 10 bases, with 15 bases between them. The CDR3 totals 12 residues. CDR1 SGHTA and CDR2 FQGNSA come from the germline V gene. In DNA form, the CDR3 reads TGTGCCAGCAGCCCCGGGGAGCACCGCCAGTACTTC. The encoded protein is CASSPGEHRQYF.

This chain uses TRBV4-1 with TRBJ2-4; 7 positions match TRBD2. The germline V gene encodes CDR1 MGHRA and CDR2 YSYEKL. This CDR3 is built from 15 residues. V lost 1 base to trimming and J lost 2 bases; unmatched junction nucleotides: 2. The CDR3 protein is CASSQGDYPKNIQYF. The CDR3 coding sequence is TGCGCCAGCAGCCAAGGGGACTATCCCAAAAACATTCAGTACTTC.

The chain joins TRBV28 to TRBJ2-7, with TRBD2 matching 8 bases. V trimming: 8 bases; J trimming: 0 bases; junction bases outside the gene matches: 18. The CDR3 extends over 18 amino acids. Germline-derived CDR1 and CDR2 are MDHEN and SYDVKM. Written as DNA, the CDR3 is TGTGCCAGCGCATCCGTTGGCGGGAGGCTCATGAGCTCCTACGAGCAGTACTTC. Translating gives CASASVGGRLMSSYEQYF.

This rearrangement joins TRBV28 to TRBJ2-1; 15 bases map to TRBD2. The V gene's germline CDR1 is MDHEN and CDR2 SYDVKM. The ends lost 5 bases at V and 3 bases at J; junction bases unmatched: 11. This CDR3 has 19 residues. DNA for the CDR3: TGTGCCAGCAGTCCAATTCCGGGACTAGCGGGAGGATTCTACAATGAGCAGTTCTTC. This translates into CASSPIPGLAGGFYNEQFF.

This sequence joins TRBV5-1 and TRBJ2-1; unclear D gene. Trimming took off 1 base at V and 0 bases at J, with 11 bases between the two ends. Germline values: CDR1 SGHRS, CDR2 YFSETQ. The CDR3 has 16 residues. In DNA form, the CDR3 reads TGCGCCAGCAGCTTGCCCAGCGATAGCTCCTACAATGAGCAGTTCTTC. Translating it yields CASSLPSDSSYNEQFF.

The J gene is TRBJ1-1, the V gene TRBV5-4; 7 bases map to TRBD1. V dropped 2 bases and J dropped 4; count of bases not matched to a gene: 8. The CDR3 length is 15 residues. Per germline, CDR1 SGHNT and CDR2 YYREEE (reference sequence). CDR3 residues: CASSLKQGLSTEAFF. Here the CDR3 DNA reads TGTGCCAGCAGCTTAAAACAGGGGTTGAGCACTGAAGCTTTCTTT.

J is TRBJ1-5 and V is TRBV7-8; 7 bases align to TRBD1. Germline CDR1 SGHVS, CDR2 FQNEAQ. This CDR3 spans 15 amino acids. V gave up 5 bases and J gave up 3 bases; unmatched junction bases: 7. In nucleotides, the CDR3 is TGTGCCAGCAGCAGACAGGGTAGGGACAATCAGCCCCAGCATTTT. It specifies CASSRQGRDNQPQHF.

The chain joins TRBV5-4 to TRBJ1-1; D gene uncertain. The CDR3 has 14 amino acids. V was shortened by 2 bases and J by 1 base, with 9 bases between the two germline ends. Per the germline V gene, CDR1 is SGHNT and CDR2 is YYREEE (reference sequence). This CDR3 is CASSFFSPNTEAFF. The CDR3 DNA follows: TGTGCCAGCAGCTTTTTCAGCCCGAACACTGAAGCTTTCTTT. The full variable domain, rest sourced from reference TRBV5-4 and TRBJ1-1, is ETGVTQSPTHLIKTRGQQVTLRCSSQSGHNTVSWYQQALGQGPQFIFQYYREEENGRGNFPPRFSGLQFPNYSSELNVNALELDDSALYLCASSFFSPNTEAFFGQGTRLTVV.

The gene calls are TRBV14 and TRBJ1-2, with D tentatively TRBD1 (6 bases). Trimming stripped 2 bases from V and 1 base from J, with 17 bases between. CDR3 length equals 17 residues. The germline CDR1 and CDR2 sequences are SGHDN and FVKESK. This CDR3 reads CASSQILGDTYNYGYTF. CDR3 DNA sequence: TGTGCCAGCAGCCAAATACTTGGGGACACCTATAACTATGGCTACACCTTC. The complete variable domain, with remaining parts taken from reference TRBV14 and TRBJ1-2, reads EAGVTQFPSHSVIEKGQTVTLRCDPISGHDNLYWYRRVMGKEIKFLLHFVKESKQDESGMPNNRFLAERTGGTYSTLKVQPAELEDSGVYFCASSQILGDTYNYGYTFGSGTRLTVV.

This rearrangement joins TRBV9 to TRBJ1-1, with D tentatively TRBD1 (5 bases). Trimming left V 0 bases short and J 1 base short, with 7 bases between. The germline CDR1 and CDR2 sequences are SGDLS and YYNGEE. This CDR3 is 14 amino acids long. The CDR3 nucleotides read TGTGCCAGCAGCGTAGTGACAGCGAACACTGAAGCTTTCTTT. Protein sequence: CASSVVTANTEAFF.

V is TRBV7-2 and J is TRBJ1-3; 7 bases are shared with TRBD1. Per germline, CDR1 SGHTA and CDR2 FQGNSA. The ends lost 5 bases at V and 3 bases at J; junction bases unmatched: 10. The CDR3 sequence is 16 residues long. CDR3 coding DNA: TGTGCCAGCAGCCGGACAGGACAGCAGGGTGGAAACACCATATATTTT. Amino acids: CASSRTGQQGGNTIYF. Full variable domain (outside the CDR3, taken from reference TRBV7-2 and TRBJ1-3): GAGVSQSPSNKVTEKGKDVELRCDPISGHTALYWYRQSLGQGLEFLIYFQGNSAPDKSGLPSDRFSAERTGGSVSTLTIQRTQQEDSAVYLCASSRTGQQGGNTIYFGEGSWLTVV.

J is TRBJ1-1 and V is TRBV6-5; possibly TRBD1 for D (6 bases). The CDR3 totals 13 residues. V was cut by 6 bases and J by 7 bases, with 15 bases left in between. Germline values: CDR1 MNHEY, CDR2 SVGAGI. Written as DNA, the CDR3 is TGTGCCAGCAGACCACAGGGTTCGGGTGAAGCTTTCTTT. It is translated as CASRPQGSGEAFF.

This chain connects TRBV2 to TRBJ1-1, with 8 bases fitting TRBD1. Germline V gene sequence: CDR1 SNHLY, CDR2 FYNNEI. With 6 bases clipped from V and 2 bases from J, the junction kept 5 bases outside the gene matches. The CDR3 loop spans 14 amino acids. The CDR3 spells CASSWTGSNTEAFF. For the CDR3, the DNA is TGTGCCAGCAGCTGGACAGGGAGCAACACTGAAGCTTTCTTT.

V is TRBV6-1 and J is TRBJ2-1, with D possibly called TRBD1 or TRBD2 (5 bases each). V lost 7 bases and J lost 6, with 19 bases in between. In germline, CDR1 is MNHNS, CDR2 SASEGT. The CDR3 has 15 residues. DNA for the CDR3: TGTGCCAGCACTTCGGGGCACAGAGGGCGCAATGAGCAGTTCTTC. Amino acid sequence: CASTSGHRGRNEQFF.

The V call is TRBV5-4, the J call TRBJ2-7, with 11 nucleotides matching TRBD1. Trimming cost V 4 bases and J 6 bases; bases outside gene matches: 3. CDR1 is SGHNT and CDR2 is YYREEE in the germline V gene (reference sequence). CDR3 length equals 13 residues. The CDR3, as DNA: TGTGCCAGCAGCCCGGGACAGGGGGTCGAGCAGTACTTC. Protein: CASSPGQGVEQYF.

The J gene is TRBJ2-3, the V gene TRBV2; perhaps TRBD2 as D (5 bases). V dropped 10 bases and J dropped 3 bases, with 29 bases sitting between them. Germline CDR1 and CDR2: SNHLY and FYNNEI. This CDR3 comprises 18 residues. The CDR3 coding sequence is TGTGCCACCCTTGGCCCGCTGGGTAAGGGAGTAGTGACAGATACGCAGTATTTT. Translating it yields CATLGPLGKGVVTDTQYF. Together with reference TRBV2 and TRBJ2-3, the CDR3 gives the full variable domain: EPEVTQTPSHQVTQMGQEVILRCVPISNHLYFYWYRQILGQKVEFLVSFYNNEISEKSEIFDDQFSVERPDGSNFTLKIRSTKLEDSAMYFCATLGPLGKGVVTDTQYFGPGTRLTVL.

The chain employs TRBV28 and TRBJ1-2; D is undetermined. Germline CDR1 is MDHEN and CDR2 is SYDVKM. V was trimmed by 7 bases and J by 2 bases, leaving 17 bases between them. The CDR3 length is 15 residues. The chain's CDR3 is CASNIHSSVNYGYTF. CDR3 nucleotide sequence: TGTGCCAGCAATATACACAGTTCGGTGAACTATGGCTACACCTTC.

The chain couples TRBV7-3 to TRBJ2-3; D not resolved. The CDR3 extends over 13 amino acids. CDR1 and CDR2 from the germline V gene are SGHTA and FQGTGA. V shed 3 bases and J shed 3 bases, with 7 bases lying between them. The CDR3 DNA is TGTGCCAGCAGCTTCGAACAAACAGATACGCAGTATTTT. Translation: CASSFEQTDTQYF.